This TCR beta chain was documented in a study of molecular identifiers for immune sequencing clone quantification. Study results and caveats: Among effectors, clones above 20 RNA copies held over 98% of molecules; among naive cells, under 1%. Because of identical TCR molecules sharing a barcode, sizes of highly expanded clones could be underestimated.

About this clonotype: What it binds is not known.

Previously described methods and listed TCR primers were employed for the bulk TCR libraries. From the PCR reads, TCRdb called clonotypes with MiXCR, one entry per CDR3 protein. The data contain 600,000 to 650,000 distinct CDR3 sequences, 15% to 20% of them singletons. Trimming removed 8 bases from V and 0 bases from J, with 11 bases in between. CDR1 is WSHSY, CDR2 SAAADI, per germline. The CDR3 runs 13 residues. Input material: naive CD8+ T cells from blood, with Jurkat cell RNA spiked in. Subset specified: FACS-sorted CD8+CD4-CCR7+CD45RA+ naive T cells. This TCR came from a human donor in good health. Some libraries in this study had Jurkat cell RNA spiked in. V is TRBV10-2 and J is TRBJ2-7; D is possibly TRBD1 or TRBD2 (6 bases each). In DNA form, the CDR3 reads TGCGCCAGCGGCGGGACACCCTCCTACGAGCAGTACTTC. Protein sequence: CASGGTPSYEQYF.